This is a list of T cell receptor beta chains from one sample in a study of long-term antiretroviral therapy in people with HIV. TCRdb keeps only in-frame clones here, not all; method: immunoSEQ multiplex PCR. The sample consists of under 35,000 clones, roughly 87% of them appearing once. The sequenced sample was unsorted PBMCs, obtained 1.1 years after starting antiretroviral therapy. The source of these receptors is a man younger than 30 with HIV. Each CDR3 is given with its conserved first and last residue. A D gene is named only where the DNA matches it firmly.

d_gene	v_gene	j_gene	CDR3aa
TRBD1	TRBV11-3	TRBJ2-7	CATPTALDRGSTEGYYEQYF
-	TRBV2	TRBJ2-1	CASSAFSYEQFF
-	TRBV2	TRBJ1-1	CASNREDEGNTEAFF
-	TRBV19	TRBJ2-7	CASRDSSAYEQYF
TRBD1	TRBV6-5	TRBJ1-5	CASSYLGQGDQPQHF
TRBD1	TRBV2	TRBJ1-5	CASSEDRGSNQPQHF
TRBD2	TRBV9	TRBJ2-2	CASSGSGRGSPNTGELFF
TRBD2	TRBV2	TRBJ2-5	CASRVPGLAGGGETQYF
-	TRBV18	TRBJ1-5	CASSPGGFQPQHF
TRBD2	TRBV5-4	TRBJ2-1	CASSLASGGFGNNEQFF
TRBD1	TRBV28	TRBJ2-2	CASSQQGIYTGELFF
-	TRBV28	TRBJ1-5	CASSSPPGANQPQHF
TRBD2	TRBV6-1	TRBJ2-1	CASSGPRGGVTINEQFF
-	TRBV10-2	TRBJ1-1	CASRAGARGTEAFF
-	TRBV6-5	TRBJ2-3	CASGRGTDTQYF
TRBD2	TRBV27	TRBJ2-1	CASSLTSAYYNEQFF
TRBD2	TRBV6-1	TRBJ2-7	CASSVAGDYEQYF
-	TRBV20-1	TRBJ2-7	CSPDPKRHF
TRBD1	TRBV29-1	TRBJ1-1	CSAGGDTEAFF
-	TRBV7-6	TRBJ1-2	CASSLEPGVNGYTF
-	TRBV30	TRBJ2-1	CAWSKERGWHEQFF
-	TRBV9	TRBJ1-1	CASSAGLKNTEAFF
-	TRBV2	TRBJ1-2	CASSDGISYGYTF
TRBD2	TRBV29-1	TRBJ2-3	CSVSKREYTDTQYF
TRBD2	TRBV7-2	TRBJ2-7	CASSISLAGGTHEQYF
-	TRBV27	TRBJ2-3	CASSPRQASTDTQYF
-	TRBV14	TRBJ1-5	CASRAASRNQPQHF
-	TRBV2	TRBJ2-7	CASKRTVSSYEQYF
TRBD1	TRBV4-2	TRBJ1-1	CASSQPTGMNTEAFF
TRBD1	TRBV5-6	TRBJ1-2	CASNAGQGGGYTF
TRBD1	TRBV7-2	TRBJ2-2	CASSLGEGASAAELFF
-	TRBV27	TRBJ1-1	CASRDMRPGGVPDPEAFF
TRBD2	TRBV5-1	TRBJ2-7	CASSLAEGLAGARQYF
-	TRBV11-1	TRBJ2-3	CASSFRDADTQYF
-	TRBV9	TRBJ2-7	CASSPWGRGDYEQYF
TRBD2	TRBV28	TRBJ2-2	CAINAASGNLGTGELFF
-	TRBV2	TRBJ1-2	CASSVAAFYGYTF
-	TRBV27	TRBJ1-5	CASSSKENQPQHF
-	TRBV9	TRBJ1-2	CASSVATANYGYTF
-	TRBV18	TRBJ2-5	CASSREQETQYF
-	TRBV5-6	TRBJ2-1	CASSLGSGDGFF
-	TRBV7-8	TRBJ2-1	CASVTGRFSYNEQFF
-	TRBV12-5	TRBJ2-7	CASGLGYEQYF
-	TRBV29-1	TRBJ2-5	CSVEGGQAEETQYF
-	TRBV19	TRBJ2-7	CASSNNTEIAYEQYF
-	TRBV29-1	TRBJ1-2	CSVETLDYGYTF
-	TRBV6-6	TRBJ2-5	CASRVSVGETQYF
-	TRBV6-1	TRBJ2-4	CASSELWGSGNIQYF
TRBD1	TRBV4-1	TRBJ1-2	CASSHTTPGQFYGYTF
TRBD2	TRBV15	TRBJ2-2	CATSRRYPTSGSLAGELFF
-	TRBV15	TRBJ1-1	CATSSRHWGAFF
-	TRBV7-9	TRBJ2-7	CASSFTGNEQYF
-	TRBV2	TRBJ2-7	CASSEAHMREQYF
-	TRBV10-3	TRBJ2-5	CAISETGSQETQYF
-	TRBV7-9	TRBJ2-1	CASSLAGFSSYNEQFF
TRBD1	TRBV7-9	TRBJ1-2	CASSSGQVNYGYTF
-	TRBV18	TRBJ1-2	CASSPDSYSNYGYTF
TRBD1	TRBV19	TRBJ1-1	CASAITGGRGRAEAFF
TRBD1	TRBV6-1	TRBJ1-5	CASSKDRGKARPQHF
-	TRBV7-2	TRBJ2-1	CASSLLSRAPFVYEQFF